This TCR beta chain was recorded in a study of blood T cell repertoires in COVID-19. TCRdb keeps only in-frame clones here, not all; method: immunoSEQ multiplex PCR. This sample has over 50,000 clones, with about 81% found just once. V dropped 0 bases and J dropped 5 bases, with 16 bases sitting between them. CDR3 length equals 16 residues. Germline V gene sequence: CDR1 GTSNPN, CDR2 SVGIG (reference sequence). Sequenced: peripheral blood. This TCR was recovered from a man at least 80 years old with acute or convalescent COVID-19. The V gene is TRBV30, the J gene TRBJ1-4, with unresolved D. The CDR3: CAWSVNRAGFNEKLFF. The CDR3 nucleotides read TGTGCCTGGAGTGTTAATAGGGCGGGTTTCAATGAAAAACTGTTTTTT.